The 12 T cell receptor beta chains in this list originate from one sample, sequenced in a study of blood T cell repertoires in COVID-19. The method was immunoSEQ multiplex PCR; TCRdb's version includes in-frame clones alone and lacks a portion of them. There are 150,000 to 200,000 clones in the sample; 82% occur only once, and less than 9.5% lies in the top ten. Sample: peripheral blood. The receptor source for this set is a woman aged 60-75 years with COVID-19, enrolled during active disease.

The V and J genes are TRBV5-1 and TRBJ1-5; TRBD1 agrees at 8 bases. With V trimmed by 1 base and J by 7 bases, 7 bases remained unmatched. The germline V gene encodes CDR1 SGHRS and CDR2 YFSETQ. The CDR3 is 15 amino acids. CDR3 protein: CASSLNAAGGQPQHF. In nucleotides, the CDR3 is TGCGCCAGCAGCTTGAACGCTGCAGGGGGCCAGCCCCAGCATTTT. The whole variable domain, remainder taken from reference TRBV5-1 and TRBJ1-5, is KAGVTQTPRYLIKTRGQQVTLSCSPISGHRSVSWYQQTPGQGLQFLFEYFSETQRNKGNFPGRFSGRQFSNSRSEMNVSTLELGDSALYLCASSLNAAGGQPQHFGDGTRLSIL.

This chain uses TRBV7-2 with TRBJ2-3; 7 positions agree with TRBD2. V lost 2 bases and J lost 6; bases outside the gene matches: 8. CDR3 size: 15 residues. Germline CDR1 reads SGHTA; CDR2 reads FQGNSA. CDR3 DNA sequence: TGTGCCAGCAGCTTAAACCTTTACGGGGGGGATACGCAGTATTTT. It specifies CASSLNLYGGDTQYF. Filled out from reference TRBV7-2 and TRBJ2-3, the complete variable domain reads GAGVSQSPSNKVTEKGKDVELRCDPISGHTALYWYRQSLGQGLEFLIYFQGNSAPDKSGLPSDRFSAERTGGSVSTLTIQRTQQEDSAVYLCASSLNLYGGDTQYFGPGTRLTVL.

The chain is built from TRBV5-1 and TRBJ1-2, with D maybe TRBD1 (6 bases). The V and J ends lost 6 bases and 4 bases respectively, with 22 bases between them. The CDR3 loop spans 16 amino acids. CDR1 and CDR2 from the germline V gene are SGHRS and YFSETQ. The CDR3 DNA is TGCGCCAGCATCTTTTCACCGGGACAAACCGCCTATGGCTACACCTTC. Protein: CASIFSPGQTAYGYTF.

The chain has TRBV5-1 and TRBJ2-7; TRBD2 is a possible D gene (6 bases). This CDR3 is built from 16 residues. Germline V gene data show CDR1 as SGHRS and CDR2 as YFSETQ. V was clipped by 5 bases and J by 2 bases, with 20 bases between them. This CDR3 reads CASRTRGWGSAYEQYF. The CDR3 coding sequence is TGCGCCAGCAGGACCCGGGGGTGGGGGTCCGCCTACGAGCAGTACTTC.

V and J are TRBV3-1 (or the pseudogene TRBV3-2) and TRBJ1-3; D unclear. Germline V CDR1 and CDR2: LGHDT, YNNKEL (reference sequence). V shed 1 base and J shed 0 bases, with 7 bases lying between them. CDR3 length equals 15 residues. The CDR3 loop is CASSQVAGSGNTIYF. The CDR3 DNA reads as TGTGCCAGCAGCCAAGTCGCGGGCTCTGGAAACACCATATATTTT.

The chain couples TRBV10-3 to TRBJ2-3, with 7 positions matching TRBD2. The ends lost 9 bases at V and 1 base at J; junction bases unmatched: 7. The CDR3 sequence is 14 residues long. Germline CDR1 is ENHRY and CDR2 is SYGVKD. The CDR3 nucleotides are TGTGCCATTTCCAGGCTAGCGGGCACAGATACGCAGTATTTT. Protein: CAISRLAGTDTQYF.

V is TRBV7-8 and J is TRBJ2-2; 7 bases line up with TRBD1. CDR3 length: 14 amino acids. V trimming: 2 bases; J trimming: 6 bases; junction bases outside the gene matches: 3. Looked up from germline, CDR1 is SGHVS and CDR2 is FQNEAQ. In nucleotides, the CDR3 is TGTGCCAGCAGCTTATACAGGGGCGCCGGGGAGCTGTTTTTT. Translating gives CASSLYRGAGELFF.

The chain carries TRBV6-6 and TRBJ1-3, with TRBD1 matching 8 bases. In germline, CDR1 is MNHNY, CDR2 SVGAGI (reference sequence). The CDR3 sequence is 16 residues long. V lost 6 bases, J lost 2 bases, and 9 bases stayed unmatched. This chain's CDR3 is CASSQPLTGAGNTIYF. In nucleotides, the CDR3 is TGTGCCAGCAGCCAACCCCTGACAGGGGCTGGAAACACCATATATTTT.

The V and J genes are TRBV2 and TRBJ1-2; TRBD1 might be the D (5 bases). Trimming took off 5 bases at V and 3 bases at J, with 10 bases between the two ends. The CDR3 extends over 13 amino acids. Germline V lookup: CDR1 SNHLY, CDR2 FYNNEI. The CDR3 coding sequence is TGTGCCAGCAGTATACAGGAAGACTATGGCTACACCTTC. Its translation is CASSIQEDYGYTF.

The chain uses TRBV4-2 and TRBJ1-4, with D uncertain. Trimming removed 1 base from V and 7 bases from J, with 13 bases in between. There are 15 residues in the CDR3. CDR1 and CDR2 (germline): LGHNA, YNFKEQ. CDR3: CASSQAGGDSEKLFF. The CDR3 region has the DNA TGTGCCAGCAGCCAAGCGGGAGGAGATAGTGAAAAACTGTTTTTT.

This chain uses TRBV6-5 with TRBJ2-3; 13 nucleotides match TRBD2. Germline CDR1 and CDR2: MNHEY and SVGAGI. The CDR3 consists of 15 residues. J lost 6 bases, V lost 6 bases, and 6 bases had no gene match. Written as DNA, the CDR3 is TGTGCCAGCAGCCGACTAGCGGGAGGCCCGGATACGCAGTATTTT. Protein sequence: CASSRLAGGPDTQYF.

The V call is TRBV7-9, the J call TRBJ2-1, with 7 positions matching TRBD1. The trim removed 3 bases at V and 6 bases at J, leaving 5 bases unmatched. The CDR3 contains 14 residues. CDR1 is SEHNR and CDR2 is FQNEAQ in the germline V gene (reference sequence). The CDR3 protein is CASSLGQPSNEQFF. The CDR3 nucleotides are TGTGCCAGCAGCTTGGGACAGCCAAGCAATGAGCAGTTCTTC.